A selection of T cell receptor beta chains follows, all from one sample in a study of blood T cell repertoires in COVID-19. Libraries were prepared by immunoSEQ multiplex PCR; TCRdb keeps only in-frame clonotypes and omits some of them. This table has about 300,000 clones, 65% to 90% appearing once. What was sequenced was PBMCs or T cells enriched from blood (not recorded which). Every receptor here comes from a man aged 30-40 years who had recovered from COVID-19. The CDR3 runs from the conserved cysteine through the conserved F or W. A D gene is named only where the DNA matches it firmly. Part of the rows lack a size; the others show once, few, many or a class for expanded clones.

d_gene	v_gene	abundance	j_gene	CDR3aa	CDR3nt
TRBD1	TRBV5-1	-	TRBJ2-7	CASSPGGQGPYEQYF	TGCGCCAGCAGCCCTGGGGGACAGGGCCCCTACGAGCAGTACTTC
-	TRBV19	-	TRBJ1-1	CASSIGQTNTEAFF	TGTGCCAGTAGTATCGGACAAACGAACACTGAAGCTTTCTTT
TRBD1	TRBV5-1	-	TRBJ1-4	CASSEGAGTNEKLFF	TGCGCCAGCAGCGAGGGGGCTGGGACTAATGAAAAACTGTTTTTT
-	TRBV14	-	TRBJ1-2	CASSQGQAYNYGYTF	TGTGCCAGCAGCCAAGGACAGGCCTATAACTATGGCTACACCTTC
TRBD2	TRBV24-1	-	TRBJ2-3	CATRAGGGDTQYF	TGTGCCACCAGGGCGGGAGGCGGAGATACGCAGTATTTT
-	TRBV5-6	few	TRBJ1-1	CASSPAGGAVNTEAFF	TGTGCCAGCAGCCCCGCCGGGGGGGCTGTGAACACTGAAGCTTTCTTT
-	TRBV2	-	TRBJ2-3	CASSRDSPGDTQYF	TGTGCCAGCTCCCGGGACTCTCCCGGAGATACGCAGTATTTT
-	TRBV7-2	-	TRBJ2-7	CASSLGGNTYEQYF	TGTGCCAGCAGCTTAGGTGGCAACACCTACGAGCAGTACTTC
-	TRBV27	-	TRBJ1-5	CASSPDNSNQPQHF	TGTGCCAGCAGTCCAGATAATAGCAATCAGCCCCAGCATTTT
-	TRBV18	-	TRBJ1-2	CASSPDRWYGYTF	TGTGCCAGCTCACCCGACAGGTGGTATGGCTACACCTTC
TRBD1	TRBV6-1	-	TRBJ2-5	CASSEAVTGGQETQYF	TGTGCCAGCAGTGAAGCGGTGACAGGGGGTCAAGAGACCCAGTACTTC
-	TRBV30	-	TRBJ1-5	CAWSKGRGGNQPQHF	TGTGCCTGGAGTAAAGGCAGGGGAGGCAATCAGCCCCAGCATTTT
-	TRBV7-9	-	TRBJ2-1	CASSYLSDNEQFF	TGTGCCAGCAGCTACCTCTCAGACAATGAGCAGTTCTTC
-	TRBV11-2	-	TRBJ2-6	CASSFGLGANVLTF	TGTGCCAGCAGCTTTGGGCTGGGGGCCAACGTCCTGACTTTC
-	TRBV5-5	-	TRBJ1-2	CASSPRVGGAFYGYTF	TGTGCCAGCAGCCCCCGGGTTGGCGGAGCTTTCTATGGCTACACCTTC
-	TRBV19	once	TRBJ2-2	CASSMVRANTGELFF	TGTGCCAGTAGTATGGTCAGGGCGAACACCGGGGAGCTGTTTTTT
-	TRBV19	-	TRBJ2-7	CASSGPGEGYEQYF	TGTGCCAGTAGTGGGCCGGGTGAGGGATACGAGCAGTACTTC
TRBD2	TRBV7-2	-	TRBJ2-3	CASSLAAGLAGNTQYF	TGTGCCAGCAGCTTAGCCGCGGGACTAGCGGGGAATACGCAGTATTTT
-	TRBV18	-	TRBJ2-2	CASSPDRNTGELFF	TGTGCCAGCTCCCCGGACAGAAACACCGGGGAGCTGTTTTTT
-	TRBV5-1	-	TRBJ1-5	CASSLAGQFNQPQHF	TGCGCCAGCAGCTTGGCTGGACAGTTCAATCAGCCCCAGCATTTT
-	TRBV5-5	once	TRBJ2-7	CASSFQRYEQYF	TGTGCCAGCAGCTTTCAGCGCTACGAGCAGTACTTC
TRBD2	TRBV5-4	-	TRBJ2-7	CASSRRTSGGAYEQYF	TGTGCCAGCAGCCGGAGGACTAGCGGGGGGGCTTACGAGCAGTACTTC
-	TRBV2	-	TRBJ2-7	CASSELPQGLSYEQYF	TGTGCCAGCAGTGAACTCCCGCAGGGTCTTTCCTACGAGCAGTACTTC
TRBD2	TRBV7-9	-	TRBJ2-1	CASSEQGSGAGGRRNEQFF	TGTGCCAGCAGCGAACAGGGTTCGGGCGCGGGGGGGCGGCGCAATGAGCAGTTCTTC
-	TRBV9	-	TRBJ2-3	CASSLRGLSATTDTQYF	TGTGCCAGCAGCCTAAGAGGGCTATCCGCCACCACAGATACGCAGTATTTT
TRBD1	TRBV30	-	TRBJ1-6	CAWRGQRFSPLHF	TGTGCCTGGAGGGGACAGAGATTCTCACCCCTCCACTTT
TRBD2	TRBV9	-	TRBJ2-2	CASSVLSGRATGELFF	TGTGCCAGCAGCGTACTTAGCGGGAGGGCCACCGGGGAGCTGTTTTTT
TRBD2	TRBV4-1	-	TRBJ2-7	CASSQVGLAGAYEQYF	TGCGCCAGCAGCCAAGTTGGACTAGCGGGAGCATACGAGCAGTACTTC
TRBD1	TRBV6-5	-	TRBJ2-5	CASSYHTTGGGETQYF	TGTGCCAGCAGTTACCATACCACAGGGGGCGGAGAGACCCAGTACTTC